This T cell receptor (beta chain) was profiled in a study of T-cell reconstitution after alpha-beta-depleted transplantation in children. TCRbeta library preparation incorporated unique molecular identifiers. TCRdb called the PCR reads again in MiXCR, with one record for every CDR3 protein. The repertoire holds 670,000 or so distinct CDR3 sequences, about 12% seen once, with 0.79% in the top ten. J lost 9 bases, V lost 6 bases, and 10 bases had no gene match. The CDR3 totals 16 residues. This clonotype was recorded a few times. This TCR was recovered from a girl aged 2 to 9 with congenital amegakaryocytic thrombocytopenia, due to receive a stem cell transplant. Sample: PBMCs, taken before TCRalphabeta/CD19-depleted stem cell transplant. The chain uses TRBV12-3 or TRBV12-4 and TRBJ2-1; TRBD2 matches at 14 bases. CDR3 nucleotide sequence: TGTGCCAGCAGAACACAGGGACTAGCGGGAGATAGTGAGCAGTTCTTC. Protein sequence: CASRTQGLAGDSEQFF.